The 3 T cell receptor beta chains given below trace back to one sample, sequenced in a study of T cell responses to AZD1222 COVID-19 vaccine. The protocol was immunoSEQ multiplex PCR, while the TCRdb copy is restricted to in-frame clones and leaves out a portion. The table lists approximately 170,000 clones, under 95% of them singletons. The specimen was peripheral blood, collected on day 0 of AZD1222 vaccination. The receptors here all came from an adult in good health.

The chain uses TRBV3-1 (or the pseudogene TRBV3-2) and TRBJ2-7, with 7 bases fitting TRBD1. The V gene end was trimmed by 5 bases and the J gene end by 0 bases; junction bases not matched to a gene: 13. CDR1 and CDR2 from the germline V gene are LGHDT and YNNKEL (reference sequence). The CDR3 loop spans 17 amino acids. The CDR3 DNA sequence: TGTGCCAGCAGCGATATACCGGGACAGCAGAGCTCCTACGAGCAGTACTTC. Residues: CASSDIPGQQSSYEQYF.

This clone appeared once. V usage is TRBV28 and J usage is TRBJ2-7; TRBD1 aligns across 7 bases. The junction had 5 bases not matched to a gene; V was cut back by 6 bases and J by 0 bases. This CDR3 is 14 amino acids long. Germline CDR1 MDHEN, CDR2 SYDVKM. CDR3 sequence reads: CASRRGQNSYEQYF. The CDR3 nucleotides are TGTGCCAGCAGAAGGGGGCAGAACTCCTACGAGCAGTACTTC.

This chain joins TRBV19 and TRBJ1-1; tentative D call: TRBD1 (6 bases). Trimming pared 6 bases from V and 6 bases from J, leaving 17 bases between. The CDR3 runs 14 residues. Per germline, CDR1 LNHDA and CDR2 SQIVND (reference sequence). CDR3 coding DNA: TGTGCCAGTAGCCAAGGGGGGGGCGCGGCTGAAGCTTTCTTT. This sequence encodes CASSQGGGAAEAFF.